This T cell receptor beta chain was sequenced during a study of identical twins' blood T cells. Study observations and caveats: Twins shared about as many clonotypes as their cloneset sizes predicted.

This clonotype was counted once. Antigen specificity is unknown. CDR3 length equals 18 residues. Unmatched junction bases numbered 11, after V lost 0 bases and J lost 2 bases. The germline V gene encodes CDR1 SGDLS and CDR2 YYNGEE. TCRdb re-called the 5' RACE reads with MiXCR, one entry per CDR3 protein. The sample lists fewer than 450,000 distinct CDR3 sequences, 25% to 35% seen once, with about 6% in the top ten. The rearrangement links TRBV9 to TRBJ2-5, with 9 bases matching TRBD2. The source material was PBMCs. The source of this sequence is a woman aged 18-55 years in good health. The CDR3 is CASSVGPAGGPYQETQYF. CDR3 sequence (DNA): TGTGCCAGCAGCGTAGGTCCAGCGGGAGGCCCCTATCAAGAGACCCAGTACTTC.